The clone carrying this TCR beta chain showed up just a few times. Its target is unknown. TCRdb re-called the 5' RACE reads through MiXCR, storing one row per CDR3 protein. The sample includes roughly 120,000 distinct CDR3 sequences, roughly an eighth of them seen just once. This entry is derived from a study of CD8 T cells in ankylosing spondylitis. V was cut by 5 bases and J by 5 bases, with 19 bases left in between. The CDR3 loop spans 15 amino acids. General study findings and limits: Within peripheral blood, clones linked to disease were CD8+ and relatively rare. Apparently characteristic of ankylosing spondylitis blood was a TCR beta motif (about eight highly homologous variants).

This clonotype was sampled from a female donor with ankylosing spondylitis or in good health (not recorded which). Source material: blood, either unsorted or a sorted T cell fraction (not recorded which). The chain has TRBV12-3 or TRBV12-4 and TRBJ2-7; D not resolved. The CDR3 reads CASSPHTGKFNEQYF. CDR3 bases: TGTGCCAGCAGTCCCCACACTGGGAAGTTCAACGAGCAGTACTTC.